These 29 T cell receptor beta chains were all obtained from the same sample, sequenced in a study of blood T cell repertoires in COVID-19. TCRdb keeps only in-frame clones here, not all; method: immunoSEQ multiplex PCR. This table holds about 150,000 clones, 88% found once. The sample consisted of peripheral blood. The receptors were sampled from a human donor with COVID-19, enrolled during active disease. The donor label of this sample is uncertain.

Only one count was recorded for this clone. The genes are TRBV6-5 and TRBJ1-1; TRBD1 aligns across 9 bases. This CDR3 is built from 14 residues. Unmatched junction bases numbered 9, after V lost 2 bases and J lost 11 bases. Germline V gene lookup returns CDR1 MNHEY and CDR2 SVGAGI. Written as DNA, the CDR3 is TGTGCCAGCAGTTACACTTACCGGGACAGGGCGGCTTTCTTT. Translation gives CASSYTYRDRAAFF.

The chain employs TRBV27 and TRBJ2-2; D gene unclear. Trimming removed 3 bases at V and 5 bases at J, with 10 bases between. Germline CDR1 reads MNHEY; CDR2 reads SMNVEV (reference sequence). This CDR3 has 14 residues. The CDR3 here is CASSLSQSTGELFF. CDR3 in DNA: TGTGCCAGCAGTTTGTCTCAGTCGACCGGGGAGCTGTTTTTT.

The chain is built from TRBV3-1 (or the pseudogene TRBV3-2) and TRBJ2-6; no definite D call. The germline V gene has CDR1 LGHDT and CDR2 YNNKEL (reference sequence). The CDR3 consists of 15 residues. V was cut by 0 bases and J by 1 base, with 4 bases left in between. The CDR3, as DNA: TGTGCCAGCAGCCAAGACGTATCTGGGGCCAACGTCCTGACTTTC. Its translation: CASSQDVSGANVLTF.

The V gene is TRBV11-3, the J gene TRBJ1-6; possible D gene TRBD1, 6 bases. V was pared by 3 bases and J by 0 bases, with 15 bases between. There are 18 residues in the CDR3. Per the germline V gene, CDR1 is SGHNT and CDR2 is YENEEA. CDR3 bases: TGTGCCAGCAGCTTTGGGGGCCGCTTCAGCTCCTATAATTCACCCCTCCACTTT. It encodes CASSFGGRFSSYNSPLHF.

This chain joins TRBV5-1 and TRBJ2-1, with D possibly TRBD2 on 6 matching bases. The CDR3 is made up of 15 amino acids. Between the trimmed V and J ends, which lost 7 bases and 3 bases, there was a span of 17 bases. Germline lookup yields CDR1 SGHRS and CDR2 YFSETQ. CDR3 bases: TGCGCCAGCCGCCCCCTCGGGGGTCTCTACAATGAGCAGTTCTTC. Its translation: CASRPLGGLYNEQFF.

The gene calls are TRBV5-1 and TRBJ1-2, with D perhaps TRBD1 (5 bases). The CDR3 extends over 12 amino acids. In germline, CDR1 is SGHRS, CDR2 YFSETQ. Trimming took off 5 bases at V and 5 bases at J, with 10 bases between the two ends. In DNA form, the CDR3 reads TGCGCCAGCAGTCCGACAGAGTATGGCTACACCTTC. It is translated as CASSPTEYGYTF.

CDR3 protein: CASSLIAAGETQYF. In DNA, the CDR3 is TGTGCCAGCAGCTTAATAGCGGCGGGTGAGACCCAGTACTTC. The rearrangement links TRBV7-8 to TRBJ2-5, with a tentative D call TRBD2 (6 bases). The CDR3 is made up of 14 amino acids. Trimming stripped 2 bases from V and 5 bases from J, with 12 bases between. Per germline, CDR1 SGHVS and CDR2 FQNEAQ.

The chain recombines TRBV21-1 with TRBJ2-5; the D call of TRBD2 is as the table states it, not checked on the DNA. TRBV21-1 is termed a pseudogene. The CDR3 runs to 18 residues. CDR3 region: CASSNILAGGHPQETQYF. The CDR3 DNA reads TGTGCCAGCAGCAATATATTAGCGGGAGGACATCCGCAAGAGACCCAGTACTTC.

This clone showed up just a few times. The CDR3 DNA sequence: TGTGCCAGCTCCCTAGGGACAGGGGGCTATCGGCAGCCCCAGCATTTT. Protein: CASSLGTGGYRQPQHF. The V call is TRBV2, the J call TRBJ1-5; 12 bases fit TRBD1. The germline V gene encodes CDR1 SNHLY and CDR2 FYNNEI. The CDR3 covers 16 residues. The trim removed 8 bases at V and 7 bases at J, leaving 12 bases unmatched.

The rearrangement links TRBV6-6 to TRBJ2-1; D not resolved. V lost 2 bases and J lost 8, with 7 bases in between. Germline CDR1 MNHNY, CDR2 SVGAGI (reference sequence). CDR3 length: 12 residues. CDR3: CASSYASDEQFF. CDR3 coding DNA: TGTGCCAGCAGTTACGCGTCCGATGAGCAGTTCTTC.

The chain carries TRBV6-4 and TRBJ2-7; tentatively, D is TRBD1 (6 bases). V was pared by 2 bases and J by 2 bases, with 22 bases between. This CDR3 region has 18 residues. Germline CDR1 and CDR2: MRHNA and SNTAGT. This chain's CDR3 is CASSDTSERQGTPYEQYF. The CDR3 DNA follows: TGTGCCAGCAGTGACACGAGCGAGAGGCAGGGGACCCCCTACGAGCAGTACTTC.

This chain joins TRBV18 and TRBJ1-3; 8 positions agree with TRBD1. V shed 3 bases, J shed 0 bases, and the junction held 4 bases outside the gene matches. Germline-derived CDR1 and CDR2 are KGHSH and LQKENI. The CDR3 has 16 amino acids. CDR3 residues: CASSPWDRSSGNTIYF. CDR3 bases: TGTGCCAGCTCACCGTGGGACAGGAGCTCTGGAAACACCATATATTTT.

J is TRBJ1-2 and V is TRBV3-1 (or the pseudogene TRBV3-2); 10 nucleotides line up with TRBD1. The V segment lost 2 bases and the J segment 7 bases; nucleotides outside the gene matches: 10. CDR3 size: 16 residues. Germline assignment: CDR1 LGHDT and CDR2 YNNKEL (reference sequence). CDR3: CASSQKIGTGARGYTF. The CDR3, as DNA: TGTGCCAGCAGCCAAAAAATAGGGACAGGGGCTCGTGGCTACACCTTC.

The chain couples TRBV28 to TRBJ1-2; D is possibly TRBD1 (5 bases). CDR3 size: 12 residues. CDR1 and CDR2 from the germline V gene are MDHEN and SYDVKM. The germline V and J ends were trimmed by 5 bases and 8 bases, with 12 bases remaining between them. The CDR3 is CASSLSRGGYTF. DNA for the CDR3: TGTGCCAGCAGTCTCTCCCGGGGGGGCTACACCTTC.

This chain joins TRBV19 and TRBJ2-1, with TRBD1 matching over 10 bases. The V and J ends lost 5 bases and 1 base, in that order; junction bases with no gene match: 5. Germline V CDR1 and CDR2: LNHDA, SQIVND (reference sequence). The CDR3 has 16 residues. The chain's CDR3 is CASSPRDRGSYNEQFF. The CDR3 region has the DNA TGTGCCAGTAGTCCTCGGGACAGGGGTTCCTACAATGAGCAGTTCTTC. The full variable domain, in which reference TRBV19 and TRBJ2-1 provide the parts outside the CDR3, is DGGITQSPKYLFRKEGQNVTLSCEQNLNHDAMYWYRQDPGQGLRLIYYSQIVNDFQKGDIAEGYSVSREKKESFPLTVTSAQKNPTAFYLCASSPRDRGSYNEQFFGPGTRLTVL.

This chain uses TRBV6-5 with TRBJ1-5; D is possibly TRBD1 (5 bases). The CDR3 is made up of 10 amino acids. Per germline, CDR1 MNHEY and CDR2 SVGAGI. V was cut by 7 bases and J by 11 bases, with 9 bases left in between. DNA of the CDR3: TGTGCCAGCATCCCCAGGGCCCAGCATTTT. Protein sequence: CASIPRAQHF.

This chain links TRBV18 with TRBJ1-3; tentative D call: TRBD1 (5 bases). Germline-derived CDR1 and CDR2 are KGHSH and LQKENI. The CDR3 runs 19 residues. V was trimmed by 3 bases and J by 4 bases, leaving 25 bases between them. The CDR3 reads CASSPHNLGVTGGGNTIYF. In DNA, the CDR3 is TGTGCCAGCTCACCCCATAACCTGGGTGTAACAGGTGGGGGAAACACCATATATTTT.

V is TRBV19 and J is TRBJ1-2, with D possibly TRBD1 on 6 matching bases. Germline values: CDR1 LNHDA, CDR2 SQIVND (reference sequence). V shed 6 bases and J shed 2 bases, with 10 bases lying between them. CDR3 length: 13 amino acids. For the CDR3, the DNA is TGTGCCAGTAGATCGGGACAAAACTATGGCTACACCTTC. Translation gives CASRSGQNYGYTF. The variable domain in full, with the rest retrieved from reference TRBV19 and TRBJ1-2, is DGGITQSPKYLFRKEGQNVTLSCEQNLNHDAMYWYRQDPGQGLRLIYYSQIVNDFQKGDIAEGYSVSREKKESFPLTVTSAQKNPTAFYLCASRSGQNYGYTFGSGTRLTVV.

This clone was observed a single time. The chain has TRBV2 and TRBJ2-1; 7 bases map to TRBD2. CDR3 length: 15 amino acids. Losses at the gene ends were 6 bases for V and 8 bases for J; bases not matched to a gene: 13. CDR1 and CDR2 from the germline V gene are SNHLY and FYNNEI. In DNA form, the CDR3 reads TGTGCCAGCAGGCAAAGCGGGGTAGGGACTGATGAGCAGTTCTTC. Protein product: CASRQSGVGTDEQFF.

The gene calls are TRBV2 and TRBJ1-5; TRBD1 matches at 10 bases. The trim removed 6 bases at V and 5 bases at J, leaving 4 bases unmatched. CDR1 and CDR2 (germline): SNHLY, FYNNEI. The CDR3 has 14 amino acids. The CDR3 DNA is TGTGCCAGCAGATCGGACAGGGGGTATCAGCCCCAGCATTTT. It specifies CASRSDRGYQPQHF.

The chain uses TRBV12-3 or TRBV12-4 and TRBJ2-1; perhaps TRBD1 as D (6 bases). This CDR3 is built from 13 residues. V shed 5 bases and J shed 5 bases, with 10 bases lying between them. The DNA of the CDR3 is TGTGCCAGCAGTCCGACAGGAGACAATGAGCAGTTCTTC. This encodes CASSPTGDNEQFF.

This chain links TRBV3-1 (or the pseudogene TRBV3-2) with TRBJ1-2; the D gene is possibly TRBD1 (5 bases). This CDR3 has 13 residues. Germline V gene lookup returns CDR1 LGHDT and CDR2 YNNKEL (reference sequence). V was clipped by 1 base and J by 7 bases, with 10 bases between them. This CDR3 reads CASSQVRGGGYTF. Written as DNA, the CDR3 is TGTGCCAGCAGCCAAGTCCGGGGGGGTGGCTACACCTTC.

The V call is TRBV27, the J call TRBJ1-3; possibly TRBD1 for D (5 bases). The CDR3 extends over 14 amino acids. Germline CDR1 is MNHEY and CDR2 is SMNVEV (reference sequence). The ends were cut back, 5 bases at V and 2 bases at J, with 10 bases in the middle. The DNA of the CDR3 is TGTGCCAGCAGTCCAGGGCTTCCTGGAAACACCATATATTTT. This codes for CASSPGLPGNTIYF.

The rearrangement links TRBV11-2 to TRBJ2-3, with D possibly matching TRBD2 (8 bases). The CDR3 totals 19 residues. Germline V gene lookup returns CDR1 SGHAT and CDR2 FQNNGV. V shed 5 bases and J shed 4 bases, with 28 bases lying between them. Written as DNA, the CDR3 is TGTGCCAGCAGCCCCCAGGGGGGGGGAGCGGGGGCCCAAGCAGATACGCAGTATTTT. It codes for CASSPQGGGAGAQADTQYF. Complete variable domain (other parts from reference TRBV11-2 and TRBJ2-3): EAGVAQSPRYKIIEKRQSVAFWCNPISGHATLYWYQQILGQGPKLLIQFQNNGVVDDSQLPKDRFSAERLKGVDSTLKIQPAKLEDSAVYLCASSPQGGGAGAQADTQYFGPGTRLTVL.

The chain recombines TRBV13 with TRBJ2-1; no definite D call. Germline lookup yields CDR1 PRHDT and CDR2 FYEKMQ (reference sequence). V lost 5 bases and J 1 base, leaving 15 bases between the germline ends. The CDR3 is 16 residues long. DNA of the CDR3: TGTGCCAGCAGCCCCTCCCCACCAGGTTCCTACAATGAGCAGTTCTTC. It codes for CASSPSPPGSYNEQFF.

DNA of the CDR3: TGTGCCAGCAGCCAGGAACAGGGGGTAGGGCAGCCCCAGCATTTT. Translating it yields CASSQEQGVGQPQHF. The J gene is TRBJ1-5, the V gene TRBV4-2, with 8 bases aligning to TRBD1. Germline CDR1 is LGHNA and CDR2 is YNFKEQ. V gave up 3 bases and J gave up 7 bases; unmatched junction bases: 8. CDR3 size: 15 residues.

The chain carries TRBV14 and TRBJ1-1, with TRBD1 as a possible D gene (6 bases). The V gene lost 4 bases and the J gene lost 7 bases, with 22 bases spanning the gap. From germline, CDR1 is SGHDN and CDR2 FVKESK. This CDR3 has 16 residues. CDR3 nucleotide sequence: TGTGCCAGCAGCCCTTTCGGCGGCACAGGGATGGGTGAAGCTTTCTTT. It yields the protein CASSPFGGTGMGEAFF.

The chain links TRBV11-2 to TRBJ1-4, with 7 bases matching TRBD1. V lost 5 bases and J lost 4; bases outside the gene matches: 4. CDR3 length equals 14 residues. Germline lookup yields CDR1 SGHAT and CDR2 FQNNGV. CDR3 sequence (DNA): TGTGCCAGCAGCCGACAGGGCGATAATGAAAAACTGTTTTTT. Amino acids: CASSRQGDNEKLFF. Looking up the rest from reference TRBV11-2 and TRBJ1-4 gives the full variable domain: EAGVAQSPRYKIIEKRQSVAFWCNPISGHATLYWYQQILGQGPKLLIQFQNNGVVDDSQLPKDRFSAERLKGVDSTLKIQPAKLEDSAVYLCASSRQGDNEKLFFGSGTQLSVL.

The chain employs TRBV7-9 and TRBJ2-1, with D possibly being TRBD1 (5 bases). V was shortened by 1 base and J by 6 bases, with 16 bases between the two germline ends. CDR1 is SEHNR and CDR2 is FQNEAQ in the germline V gene (reference sequence). The CDR3 length is 16 residues. The CDR3, as DNA: TGTGCCAGCAGCTTAGGTACAGGTGGGCAGCTCAATGAGCAGTTCTTC. It codes for CASSLGTGGQLNEQFF. The full variable domain, with the rest looked up from reference TRBV7-9 and TRBJ2-1, is DTGVSQNPRHKITKRGQNVTFRCDPISEHNRLYWYRQTLGQGPEFLTYFQNEAQLEKSRLLSDRFSAERPKGSFSTLEIQRTEQGDSAMYLCASSLGTGGQLNEQFFGPGTRLTVL.